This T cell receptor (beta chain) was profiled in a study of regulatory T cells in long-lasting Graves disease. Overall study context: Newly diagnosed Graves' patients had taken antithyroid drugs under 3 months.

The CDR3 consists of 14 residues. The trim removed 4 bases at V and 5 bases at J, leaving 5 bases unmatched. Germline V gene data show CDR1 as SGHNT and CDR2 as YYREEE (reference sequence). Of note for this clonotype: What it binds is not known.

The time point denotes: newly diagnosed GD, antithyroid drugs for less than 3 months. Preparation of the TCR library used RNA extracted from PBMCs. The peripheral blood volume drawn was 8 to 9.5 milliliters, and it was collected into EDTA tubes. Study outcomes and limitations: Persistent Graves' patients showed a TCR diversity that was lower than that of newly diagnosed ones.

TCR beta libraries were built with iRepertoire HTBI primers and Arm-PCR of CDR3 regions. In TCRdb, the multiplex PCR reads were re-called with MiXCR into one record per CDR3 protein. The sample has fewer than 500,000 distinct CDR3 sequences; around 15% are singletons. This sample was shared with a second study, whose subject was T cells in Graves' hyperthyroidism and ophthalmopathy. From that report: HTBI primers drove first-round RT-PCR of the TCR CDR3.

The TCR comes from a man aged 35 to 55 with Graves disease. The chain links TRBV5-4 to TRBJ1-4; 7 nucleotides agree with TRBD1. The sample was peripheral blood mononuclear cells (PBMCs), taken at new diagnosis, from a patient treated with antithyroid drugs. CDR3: CASSPGQRNEKLFF. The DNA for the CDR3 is TGTGCCAGCAGCCCGGGACAGAGAAATGAAAAACTGTTTTTT.